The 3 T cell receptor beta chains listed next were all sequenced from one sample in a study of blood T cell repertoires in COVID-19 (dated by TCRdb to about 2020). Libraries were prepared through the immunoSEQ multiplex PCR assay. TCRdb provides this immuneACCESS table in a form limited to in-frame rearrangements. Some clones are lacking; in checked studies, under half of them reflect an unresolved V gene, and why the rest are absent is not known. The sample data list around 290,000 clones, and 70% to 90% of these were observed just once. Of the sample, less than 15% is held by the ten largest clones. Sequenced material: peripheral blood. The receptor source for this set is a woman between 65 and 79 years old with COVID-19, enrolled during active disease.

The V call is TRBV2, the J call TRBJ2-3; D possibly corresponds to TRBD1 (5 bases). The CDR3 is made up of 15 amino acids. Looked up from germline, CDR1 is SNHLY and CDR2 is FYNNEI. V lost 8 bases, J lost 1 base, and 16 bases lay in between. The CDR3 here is CASSTTGGGTDTQYF. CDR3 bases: TGTGCCAGCTCCACCACAGGCGGCGGCACAGATACGCAGTATTTT.

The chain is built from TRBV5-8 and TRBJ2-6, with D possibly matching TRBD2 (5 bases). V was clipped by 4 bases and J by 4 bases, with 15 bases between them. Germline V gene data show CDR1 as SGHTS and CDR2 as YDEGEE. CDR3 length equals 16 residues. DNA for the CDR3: TGTGCCAGCAGCCCCGAGGGTCCCGGAGGGGCCAACGTCCTGACTTTC. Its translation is CASSPEGPGGANVLTF.

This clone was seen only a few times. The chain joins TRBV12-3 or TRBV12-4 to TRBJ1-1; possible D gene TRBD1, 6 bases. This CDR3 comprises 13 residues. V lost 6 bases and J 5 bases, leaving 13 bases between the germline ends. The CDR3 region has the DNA TGTGCCAGCAGCCCTTTCGGACAGACTGAAGCTTTCTTT. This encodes CASSPFGQTEAFF.